What follows is one T cell receptor (beta chain) and its context. The sample is drawn from a study of blood T cells in healthy people across ages. Then a second PCR, running about 6 to 12 cycles, was carried out with a sample-barcoded 5' primer and a J-beta primer mix. TCRdb re-derived calls from the 5' RACE reads in MiXCR, one entry per CDR3 protein. The sample has around 710,000 distinct CDR3 sequences; roughly 41% are singletons. The CDR3 is 15 amino acids. The V gene's germline CDR1 is LNHDA and CDR2 SQIVND (reference sequence). The rearrangement uses TRBV19 and TRBJ2-1, with TRBD2 matching over 7 bases. The closer fit of TRBJ2-7 to the DNA end suggests the J call may be wrong. The sequencing input was blood. The receptor's source is a woman between 55 and 75 years old in good health. This chain's CDR3 is CASSISLATYNEQYF. DNA for the CDR3: TGTGCCAGTAGTATCTCACTAGCGACCTACAATGAGCAGTACTTC.